This paragraph reports one T cell receptor (beta chain). This clonotype showed up just a few times. Its cognate antigen has yet to be identified. No base qualities exist here, and no much larger clone lies one base off it. The library was generated by RT-PCR. These reads were obtained on a NextSeq 550. TCRdb took the public reads, trimmed them with fastp at Q25, ran MiXCR for clone calling and kept in-frame beta chains. Records with the same CDR3 protein are collapsed into one entry carrying the most frequent genes and DNA. The table for this sample lists about 74,000 distinct CDR3 sequences; about 30% of them were counted only once. The ten biggest clones cover roughly 29% of the sample. This entry belongs to a study of patients and donors after allogeneic stem cell transplantation (TCRdb year 2020). The germline V gene sets CDR1 to SQVTM and CDR2 to ANQGSEA. At the junction V is shortened by 5 bases and J by 8 bases, with 12 bases in between. The CDR3 starts with the cysteine, ends with the phenylalanine, and has 11 residues. Here the CDR3 DNA is all that survives: 33 bases in frame from base 1.

The sequencing input was blood, either unsorted or a sorted T cell fraction (not recorded which). This TCR derives from a human donor who was either an allogeneic HSCT recipient or a stem cell or donor lymphocyte infusion donor (not recorded which). It is not recorded whose cells these are; they may come from a transplant donor. The rearrangement joined TRBV29-1 to TRBJ1-1; 5 matching bases give a weak D call of TRBD1. The nucleotide sequence reads as follows: TGCAGCGTTCCCGGGGAGGGGGAAGCTTTCTTT. This encodes CSVPGEGEAFF.